This T cell receptor (beta chain) comes out of a study of shared clonotypes between healthy human individuals. Study information: Per donor, CD8 memory used one plate, CD8 naive used two, CD4 memory used three and CD4 naive used three.

Under the authors' procedure: ImmunoSEQ junction-only sequences lacked quality scores, so their filtering differed. Data came from immunoSEQ multiplex PCR; TCRdb stores just in-frame clones and leaves some out. V and J calls and clone size come straight from that table; D and trimming were deduced from the DNA. The sample includes 2 million to 2.5 million clones, over 90% of them seen just once. The study's findings and limits: Blood was the sole source, and tissue repertoires probably differ.

This clone was counted a few times. Its antigen remains unidentified. The germline V and J ends were trimmed by 5 bases and 0 bases, with 7 bases remaining between them. This CDR3 region has 13 residues. Germline V gene sequence: CDR1 KGHSH, CDR2 LQKENI. This receptor was identified in a man aged 18 to 29 in good health. Some clones in this sample may be carry-over from other donors' samples. Sequenced: naive CD4+ T cells from PBMCs. As for subset: CD45RA+ positively selected. The chain links TRBV18 to TRBJ1-1; D ambiguous. For the CDR3, the DNA is TGTGCCAGCTCATCGGAGTTGAACACTGAAGCTTTCTTT. This codes for CASSSELNTEAFF.